This T cell receptor beta chain is from a study of shared clonotypes between healthy human individuals. About the study: Researchers drew samples from two women and a few men aged 18 to 49. Overall study results and limits: The donor pool, a small one, limited the genetic and exposure-history diversity represented.

Researchers partitioned CD4+ cells into CD45RA+ naive and CD45RA-negative memory subsets. Sequenced by immunoSEQ multiplex PCR; TCRdb stores in-frame clones only, minus some. In the table there are fewer than 200,000 clones, 66% of which are singletons. There are a few counts of this clone. Its antigen remains unidentified. This sequence originates from a man under 40 in good health. The specimen sequenced was memory CD4+ T cells sorted from blood. Subset indicated: CD45RA-negative fraction.

This CDR3 is CASARGLAGVGGETQYF. CDR3 DNA sequence: TGTGCTAGTGCCCGGGGGCTAGCGGGAGTAGGTGGCGAGACCCAGTACTTC. This chain uses TRBV12-5 with TRBJ2-5; 10 nucleotides agree with TRBD2. Trimming at V came to 7 bases and at J to 5 bases, leaving 16 bases not matched to a gene. This CDR3 region has 17 residues. Per the germline V gene, CDR1 is LGHNT and CDR2 is FRNRAP.